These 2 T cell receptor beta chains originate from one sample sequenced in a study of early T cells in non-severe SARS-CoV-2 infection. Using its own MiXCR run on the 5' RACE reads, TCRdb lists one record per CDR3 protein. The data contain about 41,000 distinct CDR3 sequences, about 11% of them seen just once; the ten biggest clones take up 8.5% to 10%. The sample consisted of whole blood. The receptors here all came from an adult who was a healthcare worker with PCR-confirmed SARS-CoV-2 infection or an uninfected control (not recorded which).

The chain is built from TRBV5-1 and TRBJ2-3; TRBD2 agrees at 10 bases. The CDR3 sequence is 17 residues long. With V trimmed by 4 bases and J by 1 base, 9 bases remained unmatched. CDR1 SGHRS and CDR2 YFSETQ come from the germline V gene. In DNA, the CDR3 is TGCGCCAGCAGCCCAGCAACTACTAGCGGGGGCACAGATACGCAGTATTTT. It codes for CASSPATTSGGTDTQYF.

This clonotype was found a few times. In nucleotides, the CDR3 is TGTGCCAGCAGCTTGGAGGGACCTGAAGCTTTCTTT. Translation: CASSLEGPEAFF. V is TRBV7-9 and J is TRBJ1-1; perhaps TRBD1 as D (5 bases). The CDR3 spans 12 residues. CDR1 and CDR2 (germline): SEHNR, FQNEAQ (reference sequence). Trimming cost V 3 bases and J 6 bases, with 8 bases left between them.